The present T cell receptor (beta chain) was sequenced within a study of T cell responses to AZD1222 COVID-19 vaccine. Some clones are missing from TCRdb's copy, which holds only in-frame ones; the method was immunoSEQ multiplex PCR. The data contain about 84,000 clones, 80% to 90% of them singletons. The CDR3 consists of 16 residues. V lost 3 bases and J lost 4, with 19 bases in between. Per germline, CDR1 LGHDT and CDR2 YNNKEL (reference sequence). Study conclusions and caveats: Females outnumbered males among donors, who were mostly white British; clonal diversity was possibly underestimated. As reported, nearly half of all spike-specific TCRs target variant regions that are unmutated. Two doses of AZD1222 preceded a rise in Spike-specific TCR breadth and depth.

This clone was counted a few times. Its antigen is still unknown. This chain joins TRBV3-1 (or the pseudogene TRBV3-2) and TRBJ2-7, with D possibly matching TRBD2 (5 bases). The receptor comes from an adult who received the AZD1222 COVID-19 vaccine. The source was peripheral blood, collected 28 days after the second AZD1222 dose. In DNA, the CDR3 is TGTGCCAGCAGCCACACCCCTGGGGTCTCGGGATACGAGCAGTACTTC. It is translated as CASSHTPGVSGYEQYF.